The 32 T cell receptor beta chains presented below share a single source sample, sequenced in a study of blood T cell repertoires in COVID-19. The repertoire was sequenced with immunoSEQ multiplex PCR; TCRdb's copy has only in-frame clones and lacks some. The top ten hold 9.9% of the sample, which has tens of thousands of clones, under 85% seen once. Sequenced input: peripheral blood. The receptors were sampled from a human donor in a cohort sampled during active COVID-19.

V and J are TRBV9 and TRBJ2-7; 11 bases are a match to TRBD2. Germline CDR1 reads SGDLS; CDR2 reads YYNGEE. The CDR3 spans 14 residues. The V gene end was trimmed by 4 bases and the J gene end by 7 bases; junction bases not matched to a gene: 7. CDR3 sequence reads: CASSSGLAGWEQYF. The DNA for the CDR3 is TGTGCCAGCAGCTCAGGACTAGCGGGTTGGGAGCAGTACTTC.

This clone occurred a few times. V gene TRBV10-3 combines with J gene TRBJ2-1, with 15 positions matching TRBD2. Germline V gene sequence: CDR1 ENHRY, CDR2 SYGVKD. Trimming removed 6 bases from V and 8 bases from J; junction bases left unmatched: 8. CDR3 length: 16 amino acids. The CDR3 bases are TGTGCCATCAGCGGACTAGCGGGGGGGAGTTGGGATGAGCAGTTCTTC. This encodes CAISGLAGGSWDEQFF.

V is TRBV30 and J is TRBJ2-6; D perhaps matches TRBD2 (6 bases). Trimming removed 2 bases at V and 0 bases at J, with 8 bases between. CDR1 is GTSNPN, CDR2 SVGIG, per germline (reference sequence). CDR3 length equals 15 residues. CDR3 sequence reads: CAWSLEGSGANVLTF. The CDR3 DNA follows: TGTGCCTGGAGTCTGGAGGGCTCTGGGGCCAACGTCCTGACTTTC.

The chain has TRBV7-2 and TRBJ2-2, with 7 bases identical to TRBD1. Germline CDR1 reads SGHTA; CDR2 reads FQGNSA. Losses at the gene ends were 6 bases for V and 6 bases for J; bases not matched to a gene: 16. The CDR3 contains 17 residues. The CDR3 nucleotides are TGTGCCAGCAGTCCCCCTCCTTCGACAGGGAGATCCGGGGAGCTGTTTTTT. As protein: CASSPPPSTGRSGELFF.

This clone was found a few times. The V and J genes are TRBV25-1 and TRBJ1-2; the D is unclear. CDR1 and CDR2 (germline): MGHDK, SYGVNS. This CDR3 is 14 amino acids long. The V gene lost 8 bases and the J gene lost 8 bases, with 21 bases spanning the gap. CDR3 nucleotides: TGTGCCAGCTCCATGCGAGGGTTCCCCGGCGGCTACACCTTC. Its translation: CASSMRGFPGGYTF.

In its sample, this clone was seen many times. This rearrangement joins TRBV25-1 to TRBJ1-2; TRBD1 aligns across 11 bases. Germline V gene data show CDR1 as MGHDK and CDR2 as SYGVNS. CDR3 length equals 14 residues. J was trimmed by 4 bases and V by 5 bases; bases with no gene match: 3. This CDR3 reads CASSPGTGGYGYTF. Here the CDR3 DNA reads TGTGCCAGCAGTCCAGGGACAGGGGGCTATGGCTACACCTTC.

This clone was counted once. CDR3 nucleotides: TGTGCCAGCAGACTGGGGGGCTCTGGGGCCAACGTCCTGACTTTC. This codes for CASRLGGSGANVLTF. The V call is TRBV6-5, the J call TRBJ2-6; tentative D call: TRBD2 (6 bases). CDR1 is MNHEY, CDR2 SVGAGI, per germline. This CDR3 comprises 15 residues. V gave up 6 bases and J gave up 0 bases, with 9 bases separating them.

The rearrangement uses TRBV11-2 and TRBJ2-2, with D unclear. Per germline, CDR1 SGHAT and CDR2 FQNNGV. The CDR3 has 13 residues. V lost 3 bases, J lost 7 bases, and 9 bases lay in between. DNA of the CDR3: TGTGCCAGCAGCTTCCTCCTTAGCGGGGAGCTGTTTTTT. This encodes CASSFLLSGELFF. The entire variable domain, with the rest obtained from reference TRBV11-2 and TRBJ2-2, is as follows: EAGVAQSPRYKIIEKRQSVAFWCNPISGHATLYWYQQILGQGPKLLIQFQNNGVVDDSQLPKDRFSAERLKGVDSTLKIQPAKLEDSAVYLCASSFLLSGELFFGEGSRLTVL.

This chain uses TRBV15 with TRBJ1-2; 10 nucleotides line up with TRBD1. The CDR3 spans 14 residues. The V gene end was trimmed by 2 bases and the J gene end by 6 bases; junction bases not matched to a gene: 3. The germline V gene has CDR1 LNHNV and CDR2 YYDKDF (reference sequence). The CDR3, as DNA: TGTGCCACCAGCAGACGGACAGGGGGTAATGGCTACACCTTC. It is translated as CATSRRTGGNGYTF.

The chain employs TRBV5-1 and TRBJ2-7; possibly TRBD2 for D (6 bases). Germline CDR1 and CDR2: SGHRS and YFSETQ. The CDR3 consists of 13 residues. V was trimmed by 2 bases and J by 5 bases, leaving 11 bases between them. CDR3 nucleotide sequence: TGCGCCAGCAGCTTTACCTCTAGCGACGAGCAGTACTTC. This translates into CASSFTSSDEQYF.

This chain joins TRBV6-5 and TRBJ1-4; 8 nucleotides line up with TRBD1. The junction had 10 bases not matched to a gene; V was cut back by 7 bases and J by 6 bases. This CDR3 spans 15 amino acids. CDR1 and CDR2 from the germline V gene are MNHEY and SVGAGI. The CDR3 bases are TGTGCCAGCACGGACAGGGAACGGGGGGATGAAAAACTGTTTTTT. Residues: CASTDRERGDEKLFF.

The V gene is TRBV2, the J gene TRBJ2-5; the D gene is possibly TRBD1 (5 bases). Deletions cut 3 bases from V and 7 bases from J, with 9 bases between. This CDR3 has 12 amino acids. Germline CDR1 and CDR2: SNHLY and FYNNEI. CDR3 residues: CASSDRAGTQYF. As DNA, the CDR3 is TGTGCCAGCAGTGACAGGGCTGGGACCCAGTACTTC.

The J gene is TRBJ2-1, the V gene TRBV3-1 (or the pseudogene TRBV3-2), with 8 bases fitting TRBD2. The trim removed 2 bases at V and 2 bases at J, leaving 14 bases unmatched. Germline CDR1 LGHDT, CDR2 YNNKEL (reference sequence). The CDR3 has 19 amino acids. The CDR3 coding sequence is TGTGCCAGCAGCCAACGGGGCGTCGGGGGGGCTATCGCCTACAATGAGCAGTTCTTC. This sequence encodes CASSQRGVGGAIAYNEQFF.

This clone was seen ten or more times. V is TRBV20-1 and J is TRBJ1-6; tentative D call: TRBD1 (5 bases). Germline V CDR1 and CDR2: DFQATT, SNEGSKA (reference sequence). V shed 6 bases and J shed 11 bases, with 11 bases lying between them. This CDR3 is 11 amino acids long. The CDR3 nucleotides read TGCAGTGCCCTGACAGACCCACCCCTCCACTTT. Translation gives CSALTDPPLHF.

V and J are TRBV18 and TRBJ2-3, with 14 nucleotides matching TRBD2. Germline trimming cut 4 bases from V and 2 bases from J; bases unmatched to any gene: 2. Germline V gene data show CDR1 as KGHSH and CDR2 as LQKENI. The length of the CDR3 is 16 residues. CDR3 sequence reads: CASSRLAGGPTDTQYF. The CDR3 region has the DNA TGTGCCAGCTCACGACTAGCGGGGGGGCCCACAGATACGCAGTATTTT.

The J gene is TRBJ2-2, the V gene TRBV24-1; the D gene is possibly TRBD1 (6 bases). The CDR3 runs to 17 residues. Trimming took 3 bases from V and 6 from J, leaving 19 bases between them. The V gene's germline CDR1 is KGHDR and CDR2 SFDVKD. The CDR3 DNA reads as TGTGCCACCAGTGATCAAAGACAGGTGAATCCTGCCGGGGAGCTGTTTTTT. It yields the protein CATSDQRQVNPAGELFF.

The CDR3 DNA reads TGTGCCAGCAGCTATGGGCCCCTCGAGCCCCAGCATTTT. Its protein product is CASSYGPLEPQHF. V and J are TRBV7-2 and TRBJ1-5; D gene unclear. V was clipped by 4 bases and J by 8 bases, with 12 bases between them. The CDR3 has 13 amino acids. Germline CDR1 is SGHTA and CDR2 is FQGNSA.

The V call is TRBV11-3, the J call TRBJ1-2; the D gene is possibly TRBD1 (6 bases). The CDR3 totals 14 residues. With 4 bases removed from V and 0 bases from J, the gap between germline ends came to 9 bases. CDR1 and CDR2 (germline): SGHNT, YENEEA. CDR3 DNA: TGTGCCAGCAGCTCGACAGGAGCTAACTATGGCTACACCTTC. Its protein product is CASSSTGANYGYTF.

The chain recombines TRBV5-8 with TRBJ2-1; 14 nucleotides align to TRBD2. Germline values: CDR1 SGHTS, CDR2 YDEGEE. Losses at the gene ends were 3 bases for V and 5 bases for J; bases not matched to a gene: 7. The CDR3 consists of 17 residues. The CDR3 coding sequence is TGTGCCAGCAGCTGGTCGCGGACTAGCGGGGGGCACAATGAGCAGTTCTTC. It specifies CASSWSRTSGGHNEQFF.

This chain connects TRBV3-1 (or the pseudogene TRBV3-2) to TRBJ1-2; D remains ambiguous. V lost 3 bases and J lost 7, with 9 bases in between. The CDR3 covers 12 residues. Germline values: CDR1 LGHDT, CDR2 YNNKEL (reference sequence). The CDR3 nucleotides read TGTGCCAGCAGCCAGGGGAGTTTTGGCTACACCTTC. Translated: CASSQGSFGYTF.

The rearrangement joins TRBV25-1 to TRBJ2-5; 8 nucleotides align to TRBD1. The CDR3 has 18 amino acids. Germline CDR1 reads MGHDK; CDR2 reads SYGVNS. With 1 base clipped from V and 1 base from J, the junction kept 11 bases outside the gene matches. CDR3 sequence reads: CASSELTPNRGFQETQYF. CDR3 nucleotide sequence: TGTGCCAGCAGTGAATTGACCCCTAACAGGGGGTTCCAAGAGACCCAGTACTTC.

The rearrangement uses TRBV5-1 and TRBJ2-1; maybe TRBD2 (5 bases). The V and J ends lost 2 bases and 1 base respectively, with 7 bases between them. Per germline, CDR1 SGHRS and CDR2 YFSETQ. The CDR3 is 14 amino acids. CDR3: CASSFGGSYNEQFF. The CDR3 bases are TGCGCCAGCAGCTTTGGCGGGTCCTACAATGAGCAGTTCTTC.

The genes are TRBV3-1 (or the pseudogene TRBV3-2) and TRBJ2-7, with D possibly matching TRBD1 (6 bases). With 7 bases removed from V and 1 base from J, the gap between germline ends came to 11 bases. The CDR3 extends over 13 amino acids. The germline V gene encodes CDR1 LGHDT and CDR2 YNNKEL (reference sequence). The DNA of the CDR3 is TGTGCCAGCACCGGGACACCATCCTACGAGCAGTACTTC. It is translated as CASTGTPSYEQYF.

J is TRBJ1-4 and V is TRBV5-4, with TRBD1 matching 9 bases. The CDR3 contains 14 residues. CDR1 SGHNT and CDR2 YYREEE come from the germline V gene (reference sequence). Trimming cost V 6 bases and J 4 bases; bases outside gene matches: 4. The CDR3 DNA sequence: TGTGCCAGCAAGGAGACAGGGGGTAATGAAAAACTGTTTTTT. Translating it yields CASKETGGNEKLFF. Full variable domain (missing parts from reference TRBV5-4 and TRBJ1-4): ETGVTQSPTHLIKTRGQQVTLRCSSQSGHNTVSWYQQALGQGPQFIFQYYREEENGRGNFPPRFSGLQFPNYSSELNVNALELDDSALYLCASKETGGNEKLFFGSGTQLSVL.

V is TRBV30 and J is TRBJ1-5; TRBD1 agrees at 12 bases. CDR1 and CDR2 from the germline V gene are GTSNPN and SVGIG (reference sequence). J was trimmed by 6 bases and V by 5 bases; bases with no gene match: 11. The CDR3 consists of 16 residues. The CDR3 sequence is CAWGDKGQGAIQPQHF. The DNA for the CDR3 is TGTGCCTGGGGTGATAAGGGACAGGGGGCAATTCAGCCCCAGCATTTT.

The rearrangement links TRBV7-9 to TRBJ2-1, with 13 bases aligning to TRBD2. Germline V lookup: CDR1 SEHNR, CDR2 FQNEAQ (reference sequence). V gave up 3 bases and J gave up 7 bases; unmatched junction bases: 6. The CDR3 length is 16 residues. The CDR3 loop is CASSLTSGGSRNEQFF. The DNA for the CDR3 is TGTGCCAGCAGCTTGACTAGCGGGGGGTCCAGGAATGAGCAGTTCTTC.

The chain employs TRBV27 and TRBJ1-5; no clear D. The CDR3 loop spans 12 amino acids. CDR1 MNHEY and CDR2 SMNVEV come from the germline V gene (reference sequence). Trimming took 3 bases from V and 5 from J, leaving 5 bases between them. The CDR3 sequence: CASSFGDQPQHF. CDR3 coding DNA: TGTGCCAGCAGTTTCGGAGATCAGCCCCAGCATTTT.

V is TRBV7-2 and J is TRBJ2-7, with 13 nucleotides matching TRBD2. Germline CDR1 SGHTA, CDR2 FQGNSA. The CDR3 has 15 residues. V dropped 5 bases and J dropped 4; count of bases not matched to a gene: 5. The chain's CDR3 is CASSKLAGGLYEQYF. The DNA of the CDR3 is TGTGCCAGCAGCAAACTAGCGGGGGGGCTGTACGAGCAGTACTTC.

V gene TRBV25-1 combines with J gene TRBJ2-7, with a possible D match to TRBD1 (6 bases). This CDR3 is built from 14 residues. The germline V and J ends were trimmed by 6 bases and 0 bases, with 12 bases remaining between them. Germline assignment: CDR1 MGHDK and CDR2 SYGVNS. The CDR3 region has the DNA TGTGCCAGCAGCCCCGGGACATACTCCTACGAGCAGTACTTC. This gives the protein CASSPGTYSYEQYF.

The chain is built from TRBV30 and TRBJ1-2; TRBD1 matches at 11 bases. Trimming took 1 base from V and 8 from J; bases not matched to a gene: 9. Germline-derived CDR1 and CDR2 are GTSNPN and SVGIG (reference sequence). The CDR3 has 15 residues. CDR3 DNA sequence: TGTGCCTGGAGTGGAACCGGACAGGGGGCCCTCGGCTACACCTTC. It translates to CAWSGTGQGALGYTF. The entire variable domain, with the rest obtained from reference TRBV30 and TRBJ1-2, is as follows: SQTIHQWPATLVQPVGSPLSLECTVEGTSNPNLYWYRQAAGRGLQLLFYSVGIGQISSEVPQNLSASRPQDRQFILSSKKLLLSDSGFYLCAWSGTGQGALGYTFGSGTRLTVV.

The chain combines TRBV7-2 with TRBJ1-6; D perhaps matches TRBD1 (6 bases). There are 16 residues in the CDR3. The V gene's germline CDR1 is SGHTA and CDR2 FQGNSA. V lost 3 bases and J lost 5, with 14 bases in between. The CDR3 region is CASSFRTGMNNSPLHF. The CDR3 DNA reads TGTGCCAGCAGCTTTCGAACAGGGATGAATAATTCACCCCTCCACTTT.

The chain carries TRBV19 and TRBJ2-7; 7 nucleotides align to TRBD1. J was trimmed by 2 bases and V by 6 bases; bases with no gene match: 7. Germline CDR1 and CDR2: LNHDA and SQIVND (reference sequence). The CDR3 totals 14 residues. CDR3 in amino acids: CASSARQGTYEQYF. The CDR3 region has the DNA TGTGCCAGTAGCGCACGACAGGGTACCTACGAGCAGTACTTC.